The 16 T cell receptor beta chains below all came from one sample that was sequenced in a study of blood T cell repertoires in COVID-19. Some clones are missing from TCRdb's copy, which holds only in-frame ones; the method was immunoSEQ multiplex PCR. The sample carries over 200,000 clones, around 90% recorded once. Sequencing was done on a sample of peripheral blood. Every receptor here comes from a human donor in a cohort sampled during active COVID-19.

This clone was seen a handful of times. J is TRBJ1-4 and V is TRBV21-1. TRBV21-1 is annotated as a pseudogene. The CDR3 is 14 amino acids. CDR3 DNA sequence: TGTGCCAGACCGACGCGGAGAAGAAATGAAAAACTGTTTTTT. Translating it yields CARPTRRRNEKLFF.

The rearrangement links TRBV6-5 to TRBJ2-1; 11 bases match TRBD2. CDR3 size: 15 residues. V lost 0 bases to trimming and J lost 14 bases; unmatched junction nucleotides: 9. Germline V gives CDR1 MNHEY, CDR2 SVGAGI. The CDR3 protein is CASSYSTSGSGSKFF. Here the CDR3 DNA reads TGTGCCAGCAGTTACTCCACTAGCGGGAGCGGTAGTAAGTTCTTC.

This rearrangement joins TRBV30 to TRBJ2-5, with TRBD2 matching over 8 bases. CDR1 is GTSNPN and CDR2 is SVGIG in the germline V gene (reference sequence). The CDR3 is 14 residues long. Trimming removed 7 bases from V and 4 bases from J; junction bases left unmatched: 11. The CDR3 region is CAFRLARGGETQYF. DNA of the CDR3: TGTGCCTTCCGACTAGCGAGGGGGGGAGAGACCCAGTACTTC.

J is TRBJ1-2 and V is TRBV6-5; possible D gene TRBD1, 6 bases. The germline CDR1 and CDR2 sequences are MNHEY and SVGAGI. CDR3 length: 15 residues. Trimming removed 6 bases from V and 6 bases from J, with 20 bases in between. The CDR3: CASRPRRTGPHGYTF. The CDR3 DNA follows: TGTGCCAGCAGGCCTAGACGAACAGGGCCGCATGGCTACACCTTC.

The chain carries TRBV28 and TRBJ2-7; no clear D. The CDR3 has 12 amino acids. CDR1 is MDHEN, CDR2 SYDVKM, per germline. V was clipped by 2 bases and J by 4 bases, with 6 bases between them. This CDR3 reads CASSLSEYEQYF. The CDR3 nucleotides are TGTGCCAGCAGTTTAAGTGAGTACGAGCAGTACTTC.

CDR3 region: CASSLAGIWNNQPQHF. CDR3 nucleotides: TGTGCCAGCAGTTTGGCGGGGATTTGGAACAATCAGCCCCAGCATTTT. V and J are TRBV6-2 or TRBV6-3 and TRBJ1-5; D is uncertain. This CDR3 is 16 amino acids long. From germline, CDR1 is MNHEY and CDR2 SVGEGT. Trimming stripped 4 bases from V and 3 bases from J, with 16 bases between.

The V call is TRBV16, the J call TRBJ2-4, with TRBD2 identical over 8 bases. The CDR3 length is 15 residues. Trimming removed 0 bases from V and 7 bases from J; junction bases left unmatched: 5. Germline CDR1 is KGHSY and CDR2 is FQNENV. As DNA, the CDR3 is TGTGCCAGCAGCCAATCGGGGACGGGGGGGAACATTCAGTACTTC. This encodes CASSQSGTGGNIQYF.

The chain carries TRBV27 and TRBJ1-2; maybe TRBD1 (5 bases). The CDR3 runs 11 residues. Trimming cost V 4 bases and J 7 bases, with 7 bases left between them. Per germline, CDR1 MNHEY and CDR2 SMNVEV (reference sequence). CDR3 sequence: CASSSGVGYTF. The CDR3 DNA reads TGTGCCAGCAGTTCGGGGGTTGGCTACACCTTC.

The chain uses TRBV7-3 and TRBJ2-3; a weak D match, TRBD1 (6 bases). CDR1 is SGHTA, CDR2 FQGTGA, per germline. Trimming left V 1 base short and J 7 bases short, with 18 bases between. The CDR3 runs 16 residues. This chain's CDR3 is CASSLSGRGRGNTQYF. The DNA for the CDR3 is TGTGCCAGCAGCTTAAGCGGTCGGGGCAGGGGAAATACGCAGTATTTT.

This clone was recorded only once. This chain connects TRBV6-6 to TRBJ1-5; 8 nucleotides match TRBD1. The CDR3 sequence is 15 residues long. V gave up 6 bases and J gave up 5 bases; unmatched junction bases: 9. Germline V gene data show CDR1 as MNHNY and CDR2 as SVGAGI (reference sequence). The CDR3 nucleotides are TGTGCCAGCAGAGGAAGTACAGGGGGGGATCAGCCCCAGCATTTT. Amino acids: CASRGSTGGDQPQHF.

J is TRBJ2-3 and V is TRBV30; the D gene is possibly TRBD1 (5 bases). Trimming removed 0 bases from V and 1 base from J, with 5 bases in between. The CDR3 has 13 amino acids. CDR1 is GTSNPN and CDR2 is SVGIG in the germline V gene (reference sequence). The CDR3 sequence: CAWSVQGTDTQYF. For the CDR3, the DNA is TGTGCCTGGAGTGTACAGGGCACAGATACGCAGTATTTT.

The chain is built from TRBV27 and TRBJ1-3, with D hard to call. There are 14 residues in the CDR3. With 6 bases removed from V and 0 bases from J, the gap between germline ends came to 9 bases. Per germline, CDR1 MNHEY and CDR2 SMNVEV (reference sequence). CDR3 sequence reads: CASSPMISGNTIYF. CDR3 bases: TGTGCCAGCAGCCCTATGATCTCTGGAAACACCATATATTTT.

The gene calls are TRBV27 and TRBJ2-1; D perhaps matches TRBD1 (6 bases). V lost 4 bases, J lost 3 bases, and 16 bases lay in between. The CDR3 sequence is 16 residues long. The germline gives CDR1 MNHEY, CDR2 SMNVEV (reference sequence). CDR3 in DNA: TGTGCCAGCAGTTCCCTAGTCGGACAGTACTACAATGAGCAGTTCTTC. It specifies CASSSLVGQYYNEQFF.

This clone was seen a single time. CDR3 protein: CASSQGRFMNTEAFF. In nucleotides, the CDR3 is TGCGCCAGCAGCCAAGGCAGGTTTATGAACACTGAAGCTTTCTTT. The chain uses TRBV4-3 and TRBJ1-1; the D is unclear. Germline assignment: CDR1 LGHNA and CDR2 YSLEER. This CDR3 has 15 amino acids. V was trimmed by 1 base and J by 0 bases, leaving 9 bases between them.

The V call is TRBV4-3, the J call TRBJ2-3, with D possibly being TRBD2 (6 bases). CDR1 is LGHNA, CDR2 YSLEER, per germline. The CDR3 contains 17 residues. V lost 1 base and J 1 base, leaving 15 bases between the germline ends. CDR3 protein: CASSQGRIAARTDTQYF. The CDR3 DNA follows: TGCGCCAGCAGCCAAGGACGAATAGCGGCTCGCACAGATACGCAGTATTTT.

The V and J genes are TRBV19 and TRBJ1-1; D is ambiguous. V shed 4 bases and J shed 5 bases, with 11 bases lying between them. The CDR3 runs 13 residues. Germline V gives CDR1 LNHDA, CDR2 SQIVND (reference sequence). CDR3 bases: TGTGCCAGTAGTAACGCGAGGTGGACTGAAGCTTTCTTT. Translating gives CASSNARWTEAFF. Based on the CDR3 plus reference TRBV19 and TRBJ1-1, the full variable domain is DGGITQSPKYLFRKEGQNVTLSCEQNLNHDAMYWYRQDPGQGLRLIYYSQIVNDFQKGDIAEGYSVSREKKESFPLTVTSAQKNPTAFYLCASSNARWTEAFFGQGTRLTVV.